Listed below are T cell receptor beta chains from one sample, sequenced in a study of CD8 T cells in ankylosing spondylitis. TCRdb re-analysed the 5' RACE reads in MiXCR, keeping a single row per CDR3 protein. Among under 450,000 distinct CDR3 sequences, 17% were seen once, and the ten largest hold about 0.94%. Material for sequencing was blood, either unsorted or a sorted T cell fraction (not recorded which). Receptors originate from a male donor with ankylosing spondylitis. CDR3s include the opening cysteine and the closing phenylalanine or tryptophan. The D gene is left open where the match is weak. Size is stated for part of the rows, as once, few or many counts, or as a class when the clone is expanded.

V: TRBV11-2
D: .
size: few
CDR3: CASSLVGASGTQYF

V: TRBV4-1
D: .
size: few
CDR3: CASSQDNTVGNYGYTF

V: TRBV29-1
D: .
size: .
CDR3: CSVRLGLAGNTIYF

V: TRBV11-3
D: TRBD1
size: .
CDR3: CASSPGQGDGYGYTF

V: TRBV5-1
D: .
size: few
CDR3: CASSLANSYNEQFF

V: TRBV28
D: .
size: few
CDR3: CASSFAGGFLTDTQYF

V: TRBV12-3/TRBV12-4
D: .
size: .
CDR3: CASSLWSQGTGELFF

V: TRBV5-1
D: TRBD1
size: once
CDR3: CASSPGDRTSTDTQYF

V: TRBV20-1
D: TRBD2
size: many
CDR3: CSAQNRLAGGNNEQFF

V: TRBV9
D: .
size: .
CDR3: CASSVGSGNTIYF

V: TRBV12-3/TRBV12-4
D: .
size: .
CDR3: CASSFRGVSSYNSPLHF

V: TRBV7-2
D: .
size: .
CDR3: CASSLVVGQGPKAFF

V: TRBV6-2/TRBV6-3
D: .
size: .
CDR3: CASSRDRYNEQFF

V: TRBV20-1
D: TRBD2
size: .
CDR3: CSARKLLAGGTGELFF

V: TRBV12-3/TRBV12-4
D: .
size: many
CDR3: CASNLRENYGYTF

V: TRBV12-3/TRBV12-4
D: .
size: many
CDR3: CASKLGTTDTQYF

V: TRBV20-1
D: TRBD1
size: few
CDR3: CSARDSSRGDSPLHF

V: TRBV12-3/TRBV12-4
D: .
size: many
CDR3: CASSLGLNNEQFF

V: TRBV12-3/TRBV12-4
D: .
size: few
CDR3: CASSLLVQSPPGANVLTF

V: TRBV24-1
D: .
size: .
CDR3: CATSERGSTDTQYF

V: TRBV7-9
D: .
size: few
CDR3: CASSAHRNRNSPLHF

V: TRBV20-1
D: .
size: .
CDR3: CSARVQKGGMSGTSYNEQFF

V: TRBV28
D: TRBD1
size: .
CDR3: CASTGGGTGGVVAQYF

V: TRBV9
D: TRBD2
size: .
CDR3: CASSDGTSGKKDTQYF

V: TRBV20-1
D: .
size: few
CDR3: CSARGDPVHF

V: TRBV2
D: .
size: .
CDR3: CASSARGSDSPLHF

V: TRBV28
D: .
size: .
CDR3: CASSLGFGTRTFYEQYF

V: TRBV30
D: TRBD1
size: .
CDR3: CAWRQGAGEQYF